Below are 21 T cell receptor beta chains sequenced from a single sample in a study of T-cell memory formation after mild COVID-19. TCRdb re-called the 5' RACE reads through MiXCR, storing one row per CDR3 protein. Here the sample spans 100,000 to 150,000 distinct CDR3 sequences, 5% to 6.5% being singletons. The sample comprised PBMCs or a T cell subset sorted from them (not recorded which). Every receptor here comes from an adult woman who had mild COVID-19 (a few samples of this study predate the infection). Cell type and time point are not known.

This clonotype was seen ten or more times. V and J are TRBV12-5 and TRBJ2-1, with D perhaps assigned TRBD1 or TRBD2 (6 bases each). This CDR3 contains 15 residues. V lost 6 bases, J lost 3 bases, and 15 bases lay in between. Germline V gene sequence: CDR1 LGHNT, CDR2 FRNRAP. The DNA for the CDR3 is TGTGCTAGTGGGCTCGGAGGGGGAGGCTACAATGAGCAGTTCTTC. This encodes CASGLGGGGYNEQFF.

This clonotype has just a few counts. The rearrangement joins TRBV19 to TRBJ1-2, with D perhaps matching TRBD1 (5 bases). There are 13 residues in the CDR3. The V gene's germline CDR1 is LNHDA and CDR2 SQIVND (reference sequence). V gave up 4 bases and J gave up 6 bases, with 12 bases separating them. The CDR3 here is CASSTAGFNGYTF. The DNA for the CDR3 is TGTGCCAGTAGTACCGCAGGGTTTAATGGCTACACCTTC.

This clonotype was picked up many times. The gene calls are TRBV25-1 and TRBJ1-3; D unclear. Trimming cost V 6 bases and J 3 bases, with 12 bases left between them. There are 14 residues in the CDR3. The germline gives CDR1 MGHDK, CDR2 SYGVNS. This chain's CDR3 is CASSSLTGGNTIYF. DNA of the CDR3: TGTGCCAGCAGCTCACTAACTGGTGGAAACACCATATATTTT.

This clonotype was observed a few times. The rearrangement uses TRBV12-3 or TRBV12-4 and TRBJ2-5, with a tentative D call TRBD2 (6 bases). CDR3 length equals 13 residues. Between the trimmed V and J ends, which lost 5 bases and 0 bases, there was a span of 7 bases. As DNA, the CDR3 is TGTGCCAGCAGTCGGGGGTACCAAGAGACCCAGTACTTC. Its translation: CASSRGYQETQYF.

This clonotype was counted ten times or more. V usage is TRBV5-1 and J usage is TRBJ2-3; D gene ambiguous. Per the germline V gene, CDR1 is SGHRS and CDR2 is YFSETQ. The CDR3 runs 15 residues. Trimming took off 0 bases at V and 6 bases at J, with 14 bases between the two ends. As DNA, the CDR3 is TGCGCCAGCAGCTTGGAAGGACGAGGACGGGATACGCAGTATTTT. This sequence encodes CASSLEGRGRDTQYF.

This clonotype has at least ten counts. The genes are TRBV5-1 and TRBJ1-2; a possible D gene is TRBD1 (6 bases). V was clipped by 4 bases and J by 6 bases, with 13 bases between them. Germline V lookup: CDR1 SGHRS, CDR2 YFSETQ. This CDR3 has 13 residues. In DNA form, the CDR3 reads TGCGCCAGCAGCCAAACAGGGATGGATGGCTACACCTTC. It codes for CASSQTGMDGYTF. The whole variable domain, filled in from reference TRBV5-1 and TRBJ1-2, reads KAGVTQTPRYLIKTRGQQVTLSCSPISGHRSVSWYQQTPGQGLQFLFEYFSETQRNKGNFPGRFSGRQFSNSRSEMNVSTLELGDSALYLCASSQTGMDGYTFGSGTRLTVV.

This clonotype was observed a few times. The chain employs TRBV10-3 and TRBJ1-3; D is unclear. Germline V gives CDR1 ENHRY, CDR2 SYGVKD. The CDR3 totals 12 residues. The V and J ends lost 4 bases and 4 bases respectively, with 5 bases between them. CDR3 in amino acids: CAISARGNTIYF. The CDR3 DNA is TGTGCCATCAGTGCCAGGGGAAACACCATATATTTT.

This clonotype turned up a few times. V is TRBV7-2 and J is TRBJ2-7; the D gene is possibly TRBD2 (6 bases). The CDR3 consists of 12 residues. Per germline, CDR1 SGHTA and CDR2 FQGNSA. V was clipped by 3 bases and J by 7 bases, with 10 bases between them. The CDR3 reads CASSFISGEQYF. CDR3 nucleotides: TGTGCCAGCAGCTTTATTAGCGGTGAGCAGTACTTC. Using reference TRBV7-2 and TRBJ2-7 for the parts outside the CDR3, the full variable domain is GAGVSQSPSNKVTEKGKDVELRCDPISGHTALYWYRQSLGQGLEFLIYFQGNSAPDKSGLPSDRFSAERTGGSVSTLTIQRTQQEDSAVYLCASSFISGEQYFGPGTRLTVT.

Ten or more counts support this clonotype. The J gene is TRBJ2-7, the V gene TRBV12-3 or TRBV12-4; perhaps TRBD2 as D (5 bases). V gave up 2 bases and J gave up 12 bases, with 23 bases separating them. The CDR3 totals 15 residues. The CDR3 DNA follows: TGTGCCAGCAGTTTAAGGAAAGGATTTAGTGGCGGGTTGTACTTC. Its protein is CASSLRKGFSGGLYF.

This clonotype was seen ten or more times. V gene TRBV20-1 combines with J gene TRBJ1-1; perhaps TRBD1 as D (5 bases). V was trimmed by 3 bases and J by 6 bases, leaving 8 bases between them. This CDR3 is built from 11 residues. Germline V gene lookup returns CDR1 DFQATT and CDR2 SNEGSKA (reference sequence). The CDR3 reads CSASQGAEAFF. In DNA form, the CDR3 reads TGCAGTGCTAGTCAGGGCGCTGAAGCTTTCTTT.

Only a few counts were recorded for this clonotype. The rearrangement links TRBV4-3 to TRBJ2-2, with D unresolved. There are 15 residues in the CDR3. Trimming took 1 base from V and 7 from J, leaving 13 bases between them. The V gene's germline CDR1 is LGHNA and CDR2 YSLEER. The CDR3 sequence: CASSQVGLVGGELFF. CDR3 DNA sequence: TGCGCCAGCAGCCAAGTCGGGCTAGTCGGCGGGGAGCTGTTTTTT.

In this sample, this clonotype turned up many times. The chain is built from TRBV7-9 and TRBJ1-1, with 10 nucleotides matching TRBD1. Germline V gene data show CDR1 as SEHNR and CDR2 as FQNEAQ (reference sequence). V lost 5 bases to trimming and J lost 4 bases; unmatched junction nucleotides: 4. This CDR3 has 14 residues. The CDR3: CASSHGQGGTEAFF. In DNA, the CDR3 is TGTGCCAGCAGCCATGGACAGGGGGGCACTGAAGCTTTCTTT.

This clonotype was seen more than once but under ten times. The chain uses TRBV6-6 and TRBJ1-4, with D perhaps matching TRBD1 (5 bases). CDR3 length equals 14 residues. Trimming removed 2 bases at V and 1 base at J, with 5 bases between. The germline CDR1 and CDR2 sequences are MNHNY and SVGAGI (reference sequence). CDR3 DNA: TGTGCCAGCAGTTACGACAGAACTAATGAAAAACTGTTTTTT. It codes for CASSYDRTNEKLFF.

This clonotype was seen more than once but under ten times. V is TRBV5-1 and J is TRBJ2-1; TRBD2 aligns across 12 bases. The CDR3 sequence is 16 residues long. Germline CDR1 is SGHRS and CDR2 is YFSETQ. V trimming: 0 bases; J trimming: 10 bases; junction bases outside the gene matches: 8. In nucleotides, the CDR3 is TGCGCCAGCAGCTTGGAGGCTAGCGGGGGGGCCGGAGAGCAGTTCTTC. It codes for CASSLEASGGAGEQFF. The variable domain in full, with the rest retrieved from reference TRBV5-1 and TRBJ2-1, is KAGVTQTPRYLIKTRGQQVTLSCSPISGHRSVSWYQQTPGQGLQFLFEYFSETQRNKGNFPGRFSGRQFSNSRSEMNVSTLELGDSALYLCASSLEASGGAGEQFFGPGTRLTVL.

J is TRBJ1-6 and V is TRBV25-1; TRBD1 agrees at 9 bases. The CDR3 totals 13 residues. Unmatched junction bases numbered 6, after V lost 9 bases and J lost 9 bases. The germline V gene has CDR1 MGHDK and CDR2 SYGVNS. The CDR3 reads CASTQGAPSPLHF. Written as DNA, the CDR3 is TGTGCCAGTACACAGGGGGCCCCTTCACCCCTCCACTTT.

This clonotype appeared many times. J is TRBJ2-3 and V is TRBV5-1, with a tentative D call TRBD1 (5 bases). Per germline, CDR1 SGHRS and CDR2 YFSETQ. CDR3 size: 13 residues. Trimming stripped 6 bases from V and 3 bases from J, with 11 bases between. The CDR3 is CASTAGPTDTQYF. The DNA for the CDR3 is TGCGCCAGCACCGCAGGGCCGACAGATACGCAGTATTTT.

This clonotype was picked up a small number of times. This chain joins TRBV7-2 and TRBJ1-6; D is uncertain. Germline lookup yields CDR1 SGHTA and CDR2 FQGNSA. The V end was cut by 2 bases, the J end by 9 bases, with 8 bases between. The CDR3 has 13 residues. The CDR3 DNA reads TGTGCCAGCAGCTTATCGTTTACTTCACCCCTCCACTTT. This sequence encodes CASSLSFTSPLHF.

This clonotype appeared a few times. For the CDR3, the DNA is TGCGCCAGCAGCTTGGACCCCAGCCCAATGAACACTGAAGCTTTCTTT. Its protein is CASSLDPSPMNTEAFF. This chain uses TRBV5-1 with TRBJ1-1, with D uncertain. The germline CDR1 and CDR2 sequences are SGHRS and YFSETQ. The V end lost 0 bases, the J end lost 0 bases, and 12 bases lay between the germline ends. CDR3 length: 16 residues.

This clonotype was detected a few times. This rearrangement joins TRBV9 to TRBJ2-2, with a possible D match to TRBD2 (7 bases). V lost 7 bases and J lost 6, with 22 bases in between. This CDR3 region has 16 residues. Germline V gives CDR1 SGDLS, CDR2 YYNGEE. In nucleotides, the CDR3 is TGTGCCAGCGGAGGGGCGGGGGCCACTGTCGCCGGGGAGCTGTTTTTT. This gives the protein CASGGAGATVAGELFF.

This clonotype was seen more than once but under ten times. The chain is built from TRBV5-1 and TRBJ2-2, with 7 bases that match TRBD2. CDR1 is SGHRS and CDR2 is YFSETQ in the germline V gene. The CDR3 sequence is 17 residues long. V lost 1 base to trimming and J lost 7 bases; unmatched junction nucleotides: 13. CDR3 sequence (DNA): TGCGCCAGCAGCTTGTCTACTAGGCGGGAGTCAGGCGGGGAGCTGTTTTTT. Translating it yields CASSLSTRRESGGELFF.

This clonotype has a count of ten or more. The chain recombines TRBV7-2 with TRBJ2-1; perhaps TRBD2 as D (5 bases). The germline V and J ends were trimmed by 1 base and 4 bases, with 17 bases remaining between them. Germline CDR1 and CDR2: SGHTA and FQGNSA. The CDR3 is 17 amino acids. CDR3 protein: CASSLGRGSRGYNEQFF. CDR3 bases: TGTGCCAGCAGCTTAGGACGTGGGTCACGAGGGTACAATGAGCAGTTCTTC.